This TCR beta chain was profiled in a study of response to subunit inactivated influenza vaccine. Regarding the study as a whole: Few new T cells, the authors suggested, are recruited by each seasonal influenza vaccination.

In its sample, this clonotype was seen a few times. Antigen unknown. In TCRdb, the RT-PCR reads were re-called with MiXCR into one record per CDR3 protein. The sample lists around 530,000 distinct CDR3 sequences; 10% to 15% were seen once. The CDR3 covers 14 residues. The germline V and J ends were trimmed by 2 bases and 9 bases, with 14 bases remaining between them. The germline gives CDR1 SGHVS, CDR2 FNYEAQ. The specimen was PBMCs from blood, collected on the day of vaccination. The TCR originated in a man aged 45 to 65 who received an inactivated influenza vaccine. The rearrangement links TRBV7-6 to TRBJ2-1; D unclear. The chain's CDR3 is CASSLSTPPGEQFF. As DNA, the CDR3 is TGTGCCAGCAGCTTAAGTACGCCGCCTGGTGAGCAGTTCTTC.